The T cell receptor beta chain described here comes from a study of CD8+CD57+ T cells in acquired aplastic anemia (dated 2018 in TCRdb). A note on the overall study: DNA extracted from sorted CD4+ and CD8+ cells had a mean of approximately 3.3 ug, with a range of about 0.18 to 27.4 ug. A CD8+CD57+ expansion meant a frequency higher than the mean frequency seen in healthy subjects. General study outcomes and caveats: Between patients and healthy controls, no significant difference in CD8+ Simpson's diversity was found (P=0.060). Although 25 to 30 CD8+ CDR3 sequences were shared by patients and controls, these sequences appeared highly expressed in patients and within the immunodominant clones of patients.

The patients picked for sequencing were ones in whom flow cytometry had shown an expansion of CD8+CD57+ cells. Severe acquired aplastic anemia was diagnosed in all patients according to International Study of Aplastic Anemia and Agranulocytosis and Camitta criteria. Patients had received no therapy at the time of blood sampling. In this study, sorted CD4+ and CD8+ T cells from the blood of healthy subjects and of severe aplastic anemia patients had their TCR repertoires deep-sequenced. Patients were enrolled in the USA under clinicaltrials.gov protocols 00001620, 01623167, 00001397, 00071045, 00081523 and 00961064. Ficoll-Paque density gradient centrifugation was used to isolate peripheral blood mononuclear cells. Before DNA extraction, CD4+ and CD8+ T cells were sorted by FACS or by magnetic beads. Points on this clonotype: Its recognized antigen is unknown. No clone much larger than this one lies a single base away; base qualities are absent.

CDR1 LGHDT and CDR2 YNNKEL were looked up in the germline V gene (reference sequence). Ends trimmed: V by 0 bases, J by 2 bases; bases unmatched to a gene: 7. The CDR3 has 17 amino acids, counting the end cysteine and phenylalanine. The read is trimmed to its CDR3 DNA, 51 bases read in frame from base 1. TCR beta VDJ combination and CDR3 sequence profiling used genomic DNA as the template. An Illumina HiSeq 2000 was used for TCR repertoire sequencing. For the original study's pipeline: TRBV/TRBJ rearrangement plots, CDR3 size and DJ length profiles, and Simpson's diversity index were used to evaluate the repertoires. The most abundant DNA sequence in the deep sequencing data was taken as the immunodominant clone. CDR3 amino acid sequences were screened for sharing across subjects and were compared with published repertoires and the VDJdb database. TCRdb reprocessing: public reads trimmed at Q25 with fastp, clones called with MiXCR, in-frame beta chains kept. Rows are combined by CDR3 protein, so each entry shows the most common genes and DNA. The V and J calls follow TCRdb's processing rather than the paper's. The sample profile shows around 430,000 distinct CDR3 sequences; around 33% of them were found once. Jointly, the top ten make up 0.75% to 0.95% of the sample.

The clonotype comes from a human donor with aplastic anemia. Sequencing was done on a sample of sorted CD4+, CD8+, or CD8+CD57+ T cells (not recorded which) from PBMCs. Recombination linked TRBV3-1 to TRBJ1-3, with 7 central nucleotides matching TRBD1. The bases read TGTGCCAGCAGCCAAGATCTGCCGACAGGGACTGGAAACACCATATATTTT. This is translated as CASSQDLPTGTGNTIYF.